The 10 T cell receptor beta chains given below trace back to one sample, sequenced in a study of blood T cell repertoires in COVID-19. This table comes from immunoSEQ multiplex PCR, and its TCRdb copy is limited to in-frame clones, with some not included. The table shows 290,000 or so clones, with roughly 87% occurring only once. The specimen was peripheral blood. The receptors were sampled from a young man with active or convalescent COVID-19.

The chain recombines TRBV7-6 with TRBJ1-2; 7 positions match TRBD1. V lost 2 bases to trimming and J lost 4 bases; unmatched junction nucleotides: 16. From germline, CDR1 is SGHVS and CDR2 FNYEAQ. The CDR3 sequence is 18 residues long. The DNA of the CDR3 is TGTGCCAGCAGCTTATTTGCGAGCGACAGGGTAGGAAGCTATGGCTACACCTTC. Its translation is CASSLFASDRVGSYGYTF. Full variable domain (remainder filled in from reference TRBV7-6 and TRBJ1-2): GAGVSQSPRYKVTKRGQDVALRCDPISGHVSLYWYRQALGQGPEFLTYFNYEAQQDKSGLPNDRFSAERPEGSISTLTIQRTEQRDSAMYRCASSLFASDRVGSYGYTFGSGTRLTVV.

The rearrangement joins TRBV2 to TRBJ1-4; 9 nucleotides align to TRBD1. J lost 5 bases, V lost 8 bases, and 6 bases had no gene match. CDR3 length equals 14 residues. The germline V gene has CDR1 SNHLY and CDR2 FYNNEI. In nucleotides, the CDR3 is TGTGCCAGCCGATGGGACAGGGTAAATGAAAAACTGTTTTTT. Its protein product is CASRWDRVNEKLFF. Based on the CDR3 plus reference TRBV2 and TRBJ1-4, the full variable domain is EPEVTQTPSHQVTQMGQEVILRCVPISNHLYFYWYRQILGQKVEFLVSFYNNEISEKSEIFDDQFSVERPDGSNFTLKIRSTKLEDSAMYFCASRWDRVNEKLFFGSGTQLSVL.

This clone appeared once. The chain combines TRBV24-1 with TRBJ2-3; TRBD1 matches 7 bases. CDR3 length: 13 amino acids. Trimming cost V 9 bases and J 3 bases; bases outside gene matches: 5. Germline loops: CDR1 KGHDR, CDR2 SFDVKD. CDR3 bases: TGTGCCACCGGACAGGAAGTTACAGATACGCAGTATTTT. This gives the protein CATGQEVTDTQYF.

CDR3 DNA sequence: TGTGCCAGCCAGCGGGAGGGCCCCCGGAGCACAGATACGCAGTATTTT. Residues: CASQREGPRSTDTQYF. The rearrangement joins TRBV2 to TRBJ2-3, with 10 nucleotides matching TRBD2. This CDR3 has 16 amino acids. The V segment lost 8 bases and the J segment 0 bases; nucleotides outside the gene matches: 8. Germline V CDR1 and CDR2: SNHLY, FYNNEI.

The rearrangement uses TRBV6-5 and TRBJ2-7, with 10 positions matching TRBD1. The germline V gene has CDR1 MNHEY and CDR2 SVGAGI. The CDR3 is made up of 15 amino acids. Unmatched junction bases numbered 5, after V lost 6 bases and J lost 0 bases. The CDR3 nucleotides read TGTGCCAGCAGCACCGGGACAGGGGTCTCCTACGAGCAGTACTTC. It specifies CASSTGTGVSYEQYF.

The chain is built from TRBV7-9 and TRBJ2-7, with D possibly being TRBD2 (7 bases). The ends were cut back, 1 base at V and 0 bases at J, with 16 bases in the middle. This CDR3 comprises 17 residues. Germline V gene sequence: CDR1 SEHNR, CDR2 FQNEAQ (reference sequence). CDR3 loop: CASSLGGYAGASYEQYF. The CDR3 nucleotides are TGTGCCAGCAGCTTAGGTGGCTATGCGGGGGCCTCCTACGAGCAGTACTTC.

This clone was seen only once. This chain connects TRBV27 to TRBJ1-4; tentatively, D is TRBD1 (6 bases). The V gene's germline CDR1 is MNHEY and CDR2 SMNVEV (reference sequence). V gave up 5 bases and J gave up 5 bases, with 15 bases separating them. The CDR3 spans 15 residues. The CDR3 DNA is TGTGCCAGCAGTCCCGGACAGCATTACAATGAAAAACTGTTTTTT. Encoded protein: CASSPGQHYNEKLFF.

The rearrangement uses TRBV19 and TRBJ1-1, with 8 bases aligning to TRBD1. Germline values: CDR1 LNHDA, CDR2 SQIVND (reference sequence). This CDR3 has 15 residues. The trim removed 9 bases at V and 5 bases at J, leaving 14 bases unmatched. CDR3 coding DNA: TGTGCCAGCCACCCCCTGGACAGGGTTTATACTGAAGCTTTCTTT. This codes for CASHPLDRVYTEAFF.

The chain uses TRBV5-4 and TRBJ2-3; the D is unclear. The CDR3 has 15 residues. Trimming took off 4 bases at V and 4 bases at J, with 16 bases between the two ends. Germline CDR1 is SGHNT and CDR2 is YYREEE (reference sequence). The chain's CDR3 is CASSPWAKDADTQYF. DNA of the CDR3: TGTGCCAGCAGCCCCTGGGCTAAGGATGCAGATACGCAGTATTTT.

V gene TRBV28 combines with J gene TRBJ1-3; no clear D gene. Trimming removed 7 bases at V and 0 bases at J, with 13 bases between. The CDR3 runs 15 residues. The V gene's germline CDR1 is MDHEN and CDR2 SYDVKM. The CDR3 loop is CASIRDTDSGNTIYF. CDR3 nucleotides: TGTGCCAGCATTAGAGACACAGACTCTGGAAACACCATATATTTT.